Listed here are 9 T cell receptor beta chains from one sample, sequenced in a study of response to subunit inactivated influenza vaccine. MiXCR, applied by TCRdb to the RT-PCR reads, yields one record per CDR3 protein. The top ten clones hold 11% of a sample with approximately 700,000 distinct CDR3 sequences, about a sixth of them seen once. The source material was PBMCs from blood, sampled about 12 days after vaccination. The receptors come from a man in his forties or fifties who received an inactivated influenza vaccine.

This clonotype was counted a few times. V and J are TRBV10-3 and TRBJ2-3; possibly TRBD2 for D (5 bases). The germline gives CDR1 ENHRY, CDR2 SYGVKD. This CDR3 comprises 14 residues. Trimming stripped 8 bases from V and 2 bases from J, with 14 bases between. CDR3 region: CAISATTITDTQYF. In nucleotides, the CDR3 is TGTGCCATCTCCGCGACTACTATCACAGATACGCAGTATTTT.

The chain links TRBV15 to TRBJ2-6, with TRBD1 identical over 8 bases. The CDR3 is 16 residues long. Per the germline V gene, CDR1 is LNHNV and CDR2 is YYDKDF (reference sequence). J was trimmed by 2 bases and V by 4 bases; bases with no gene match: 4. Here the CDR3 reads CATSNLDRAGANVLTF. CDR3 bases: TGTGCCACCAGCAACCTGGACAGGGCTGGGGCCAACGTCCTGACTTTC.

This clonotype was counted many times. V usage is TRBV20-1 and J usage is TRBJ1-1; no clear D gene. The CDR3 covers 14 residues. Trimming took off 0 bases at V and 3 bases at J, with 11 bases between the two ends. Germline CDR1 DFQATT, CDR2 SNEGSKA (reference sequence). The CDR3 spells CSARDLKGDTEAFF. CDR3 nucleotides: TGCAGTGCTAGAGATTTAAAGGGCGACACTGAAGCTTTCTTT.

This clonotype was seen repeatedly, ten times or more. The J gene is TRBJ2-1, the V gene TRBV20-1; 10 nucleotides match TRBD2. J was trimmed by 7 bases and V by 0 bases; bases with no gene match: 9. The CDR3 is 16 residues long. Germline CDR1 reads DFQATT; CDR2 reads SNEGSKA (reference sequence). The DNA for the CDR3 is TGCAGTGCTAGAGAGCCTATGAGCGGGAGGGGGAATGAGCAGTTCTTC. Protein product: CSAREPMSGRGNEQFF.

This clonotype was counted only a few times. The chain is built from TRBV30 and TRBJ2-7, with D possibly being TRBD2 (5 bases). Germline V gene data show CDR1 as GTSNPN and CDR2 as SVGIG (reference sequence). V was shortened by 8 bases and J by 6 bases, with 20 bases between the two germline ends. The CDR3 spans 13 residues. CDR3 coding DNA: TGTGCCCGGGGTGGCAGCGGTATAAGCGAGCAGTACTTC. Translation: CARGGSGISEQYF.

This clonotype was detected only a few times. The chain is built from TRBV29-1 and TRBJ2-5; unclear D gene. This CDR3 contains 10 residues. V was clipped by 3 bases and J by 5 bases, with 4 bases between them. The germline V gene has CDR1 SQVTM and CDR2 ANQGSEA. This CDR3 reads CSVDYETQYF. CDR3 DNA sequence: TGCAGCGTTGATTACGAGACCCAGTACTTC.

The rearrangement links TRBV7-2 to TRBJ1-1; maybe TRBD1 (6 bases). This CDR3 is built from 14 residues. Deletions cut 8 bases from V and 0 bases from J, with 13 bases between. Germline V lookup: CDR1 SGHTA, CDR2 FQGNSA. The CDR3 nucleotides read TGTGCCAGCGGCGGGGGCTCAATGAACACTGAAGCTTTCTTT. As protein: CASGGGSMNTEAFF. Using reference TRBV7-2 and TRBJ1-1 for the parts outside the CDR3, the full variable domain is GAGVSQSPSNKVTEKGKDVELRCDPISGHTALYWYRQSLGQGLEFLIYFQGNSAPDKSGLPSDRFSAERTGGSVSTLTIQRTQQEDSAVYLCASGGGSMNTEAFFGQGTRLTVV.

This chain connects TRBV28 to TRBJ1-2, with D hard to call. With 3 bases removed from V and 1 base from J, the gap between germline ends came to 3 bases. CDR3 length: 12 residues. Germline CDR1 is MDHEN and CDR2 is SYDVKM. This CDR3 is CASSFGNYGYTF. The CDR3 DNA reads TGTGCCAGCAGTTTCGGTAACTATGGCTACACCTTC.

The chain uses TRBV12-3 or TRBV12-4 and TRBJ2-7; perhaps D is TRBD1 or TRBD2 (5 bases each). The CDR3 length is 16 residues. The V and J ends lost 1 base and 4 bases respectively, with 17 bases between them. As DNA, the CDR3 is TGTGCCAGCAGTTTAGAGGAGTCCGGGACCACATACGAGCAGTACTTC. Protein product: CASSLEESGTTYEQYF.